The T cell receptor (beta chain) under discussion was sequenced for a study of T-cell memory formation after mild COVID-19. This clonotype has at least ten counts. TCRdb itself ran the 5' RACE reads through MiXCR, one entry per CDR3 protein. Of about 100,000 distinct CDR3 sequences in the sample, 8.5% to 14% were seen once. Sequenced: PBMCs or a T cell subset sorted from them (not recorded which). The sequence derives from a man between 18 and 29 years old who had mild COVID-19 (a few samples of this study predate the infection). Cell type and time point are not known.

The CDR3 sequence is CSATGQGAWTQYF. CDR3 in DNA: TGCAGTGCTACCGGACAGGGGGCTTGGACCCAGTACTTC. The chain links TRBV20-1 to TRBJ2-5; 11 bases match TRBD1. The CDR3 runs to 13 residues. CDR1 and CDR2 (germline): DFQATT, SNEGSKA (reference sequence). The J segment lost 7 bases and the V segment lost 4 bases, leaving 5 bases of the junction unmatched.